The T cell receptor beta chain under discussion was sequenced for a study of a mutant IDH1 vaccine in newly diagnosed glioma. Broader study findings: The study observed vaccine-induced immune responses in roughly 95% of patients.

The CDR3 runs to 13 residues. V dropped 4 bases and J dropped 7 bases, with 12 bases sitting between them. In germline, CDR1 is SGHRS, CDR2 YFSETQ. TCRdb's copy holds only in-frame clones and misses some; the assay was immunoSEQ multiplex PCR. The profile shows approximately 30,000 clones, around 84% of them singletons. As to this clone: Its antigen is still unknown.

Time point defined: week 23, last vaccination. The study gave 300 ug of mutant IDH1 20-mer peptide per vaccine dose, with topical imiquimod. This material consisted of PBMCs, taken from a glioma patient whose treatment included an IDH1 peptide vaccine. The chain carries TRBV5-1 and TRBJ2-1; no firm D call. This clonotype originated in a woman aged 25 to 39 with glioma. The CDR3 DNA reads TGCGCCAGCAGCCATGATGCCGTTAATGAGCAGTTCTTC. This codes for CASSHDAVNEQFF. Filled out from reference TRBV5-1 and TRBJ2-1, the complete variable domain reads KAGVTQTPRYLIKTRGQQVTLSCSPISGHRSVSWYQQTPGQGLQFLFEYFSETQRNKGNFPGRFSGRQFSNSRSEMNVSTLELGDSALYLCASSHDAVNEQFFGPGTRLTVL.